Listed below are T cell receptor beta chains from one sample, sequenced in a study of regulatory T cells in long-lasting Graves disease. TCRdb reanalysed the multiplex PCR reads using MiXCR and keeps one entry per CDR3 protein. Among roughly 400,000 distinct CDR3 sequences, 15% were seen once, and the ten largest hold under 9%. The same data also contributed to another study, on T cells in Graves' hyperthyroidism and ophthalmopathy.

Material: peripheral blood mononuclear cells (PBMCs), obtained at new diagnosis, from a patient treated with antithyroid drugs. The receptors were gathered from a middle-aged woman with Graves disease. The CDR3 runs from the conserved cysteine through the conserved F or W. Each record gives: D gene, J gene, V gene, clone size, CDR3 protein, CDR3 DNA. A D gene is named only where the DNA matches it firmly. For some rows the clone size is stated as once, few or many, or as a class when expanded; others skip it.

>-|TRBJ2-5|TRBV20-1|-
CSARAADREGSETQYF
TGCAGTGCTAGGGCCGCGGACAGAGAAGGGTCGGAGACCCAGTACTTC
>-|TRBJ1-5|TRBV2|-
CASSEAGDQPQHF
TGTGCCAGCAGTGAAGCGGGGGATCAGCCCCAGCATTTT
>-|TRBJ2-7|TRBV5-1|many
CASSDRGASYEQYF
TGCGCCAGCAGCGATCGGGGGGCTTCCTACGAGCAGTACTTC
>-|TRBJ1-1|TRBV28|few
CASSSPGPFRGGNTEAFF
TGTGCCAGCAGTTCCCCGGGACCTTTTAGAGGGGGGAACACTGAAGCTTTCTTT
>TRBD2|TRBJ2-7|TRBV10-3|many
CAISDGTSFPGEQYF
TGTGCCATCAGTGATGGGACTAGTTTCCCTGGCGAGCAGTACTTC
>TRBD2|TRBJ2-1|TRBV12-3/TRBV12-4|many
CASSTSGHYNEQFF
TGTGCCAGCAGCACTAGCGGGCATTACAATGAGCAGTTCTTC
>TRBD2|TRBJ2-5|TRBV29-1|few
CSIRGIPRDYETQYF
TGCAGCATCCGGGGGATTCCACGGGACTACGAGACCCAGTACTTC
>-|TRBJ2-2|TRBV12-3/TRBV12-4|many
CASRLSGAGELFF
TGTGCCAGCAGGCTTAGCGGAGCCGGGGAGCTGTTTTTT
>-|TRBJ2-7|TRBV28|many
CASSPHREGLLDEQYF
TGTGCCAGCAGTCCCCACCGCGAGGGGCTTTTAGACGAGCAGTACTTC
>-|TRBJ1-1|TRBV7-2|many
CASSLVRQVNTEAFF
TGTGCCAGCAGCTTAGTAAGACAGGTGAACACTGAAGCTTTCTTT
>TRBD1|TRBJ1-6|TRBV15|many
CATSRGTAYNSPLHF
TGTGCCACCAGCAGGGGGACAGCCTATAATTCACCCCTCCACTTT
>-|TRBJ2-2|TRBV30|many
CAWSLAPGELFF
TGTGCCTGGAGTTTAGCTCCCGGGGAGCTGTTTTTT
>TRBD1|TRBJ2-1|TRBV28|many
CASSFTGGGYNEQFF
TGTGCCAGCAGTTTTACAGGGGGCGGGTACAATGAGCAGTTCTTC
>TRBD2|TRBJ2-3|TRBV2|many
CASSGLAGGTDTQYF
TGTGCCAGCAGTGGACTAGCGGGAGGGACAGATACGCAGTATTTT
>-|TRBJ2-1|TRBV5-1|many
CASSLGGTHNSYNEQFF
TGCGCCAGCAGCTTAGGGGGGACACATAATTCCTACAATGAGCAGTTCTTC
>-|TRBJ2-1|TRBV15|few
CATSRGVGEQFF
TGTGCCACCAGCAGAGGGGTGGGAGAGCAGTTCTTC
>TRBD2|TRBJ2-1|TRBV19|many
CASSISLAGNNEQFF
TGTGCCAGTAGTATTAGCCTAGCGGGAAACAATGAGCAGTTCTTC
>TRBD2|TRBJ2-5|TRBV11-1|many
CASRARGGETQYF
TGTGCCAGCAGAGCCCGGGGGGGGGAGACCCAGTACTTC
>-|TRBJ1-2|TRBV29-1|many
CSALIPDGYTF
TGCAGCGCCCTTATACCCGATGGCTACACCTTC
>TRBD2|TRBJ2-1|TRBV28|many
CASNMIAGGPYNEQFF
TGTGCCAGCAATATGATAGCGGGAGGGCCCTACAATGAGCAGTTCTTC
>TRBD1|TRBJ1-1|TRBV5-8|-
CASSRPVWTGPRTEAFF
TGTGCCAGCAGCCGGCCGGTTTGGACAGGACCGCGCACTGAAGCTTTCTTT
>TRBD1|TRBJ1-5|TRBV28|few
CASSGTGSQPQHF
TGTGCCAGCAGTGGGACAGGGAGTCAGCCCCAGCATTTT
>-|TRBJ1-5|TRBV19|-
CASSRVTGFKPQHF
TGTGCCAGTAGTAGAGTCACAGGGTTTAAGCCCCAGCATTTT
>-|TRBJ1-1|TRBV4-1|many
CASSQAGVTETEAFF
TGCGCCAGCAGCCAAGCGGGGGTCACGGAAACTGAAGCTTTCTTT
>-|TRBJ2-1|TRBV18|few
CASSNEVAGSYNEQFF
TGTGCCAGCTCAAACGAGGTTGCGGGTTCCTACAATGAGCAGTTCTTC
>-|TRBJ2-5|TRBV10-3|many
CAISEPSFGQETQYF
TGTGCCATCAGTGAGCCTTCGTTCGGCCAAGAGACCCAGTACTTC
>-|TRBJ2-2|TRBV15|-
CATSTLDGRGSGELFF
TGTGCCACCAGCACCCTAGACGGTCGCGGGTCCGGGGAGCTGTTTTTT
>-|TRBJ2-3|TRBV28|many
CASSSRRTDGTDTQYF
TGTGCCAGCAGTTCAAGGAGGACAGATGGGACAGATACGCAGTATTTT
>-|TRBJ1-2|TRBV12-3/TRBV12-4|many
CASSFGQTYGYTF
TGTGCCAGCAGTTTTGGACAAACCTATGGCTACACCTTC
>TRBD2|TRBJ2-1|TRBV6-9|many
CASNQEAGGDEQFF
TGTGCCAGCAACCAGGAGGCGGGAGGGGATGAGCAGTTCTTC
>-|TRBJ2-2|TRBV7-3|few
CASSSLWGGELFF
TGTGCCAGCAGCTCCCTGTGGGGCGGGGAGCTGTTTTTT
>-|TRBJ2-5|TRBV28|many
CASSLALGPSETQYF
TGTGCCAGCAGTTTAGCTTTGGGGCCCTCGGAGACCCAGTACTTC
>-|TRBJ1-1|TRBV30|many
CAWSTGTVNTEAFF
TGTGCCTGGAGTACCGGGACTGTGAACACTGAAGCTTTCTTT
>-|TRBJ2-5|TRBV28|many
CASRTGVSGETQYF
TGTGCCAGCAGAACGGGAGTCTCGGGGGAGACCCAGTACTTC
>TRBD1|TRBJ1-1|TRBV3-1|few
CASSQRQGATEAFF
TGTGCCAGCAGCCAAAGACAGGGGGCCACTGAAGCTTTCTTT
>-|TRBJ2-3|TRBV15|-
CATTTAGDTQYF
TGTGCCACCACCACAGCTGGGGATACGCAGTATTTT
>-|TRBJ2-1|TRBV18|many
CASSPPGTAIYNEQFF
TGTGCCAGCTCACCGCCCGGGACGGCCATCTACAATGAGCAGTTCTTC
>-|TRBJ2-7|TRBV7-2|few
CASSPRRSSYEQYF
TGTGCCAGCAGCCCAAGGAGGAGCTCCTACGAGCAGTACTTC
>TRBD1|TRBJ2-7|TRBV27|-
CASSLTGGRFGRSYEQYF
TGTGCCAGCAGTTTGACAGGGGGCCGGTTTGGTCGGTCCTACGAGCAGTACTTC
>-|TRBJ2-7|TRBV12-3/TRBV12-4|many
CASSQQGGGGEQYF
TGTGCCAGCAGTCAACAGGGAGGTGGTGGGGAGCAGTACTTC
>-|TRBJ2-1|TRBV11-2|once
CASSPVSRQDEQFF
TGTGCCAGCAGCCCCGTTTCGCGTCAGGATGAGCAGTTCTTC
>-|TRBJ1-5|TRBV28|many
CASSSEAGHTEINQPQHF
TGTGCCAGCAGTTCCGAAGCGGGACACACCGAGATCAATCAGCCCCAGCATTTT
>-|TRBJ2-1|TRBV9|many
CASSAERGFSYNEQFF
TGTGCCAGCAGCGCGGAACGGGGATTCTCCTACAATGAGCAGTTCTTC
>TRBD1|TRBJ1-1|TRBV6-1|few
CASRTGTGTEAFF
TGTGCCAGCAGGACCGGGACAGGTACTGAAGCTTTCTTT
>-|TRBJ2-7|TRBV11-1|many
CASSLGGPLYEQYF
TGTGCCAGCAGCTTAGGGGGGCCCCTCTACGAGCAGTACTTC
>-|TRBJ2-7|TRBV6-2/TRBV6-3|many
CASRHGGSSYEQYF
TGTGCCAGCCGCCACGGAGGGAGCTCCTACGAGCAGTACTTC
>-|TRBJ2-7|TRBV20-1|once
CSARDLLRGEQYF
TGCAGTGCTAGAGATCTTCTTAGGGGCGAGCAGTACTTC
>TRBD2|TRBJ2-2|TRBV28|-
CASILSGRANTGELFF
TGTGCCAGCATTTTATCCGGGAGGGCGAACACCGGGGAGCTGTTTTTT
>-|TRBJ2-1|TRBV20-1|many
CSARVVNEQFF
TGCAGTGCCAGGGTTGTGAATGAGCAGTTCTTC
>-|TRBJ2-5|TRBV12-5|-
CASGLGATGRETQYF
TGTGCTAGTGGTTTGGGGGCGACAGGACGGGAGACCCAGTACTTC
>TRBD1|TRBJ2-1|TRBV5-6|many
CASSFWRDRGHNEQFF
TGTGCCAGCAGCTTTTGGCGGGACAGGGGCCACAATGAGCAGTTCTTC
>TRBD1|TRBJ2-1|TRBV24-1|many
CATSDSWTGNEQFF
TGTGCCACCAGTGATTCGTGGACAGGGAATGAGCAGTTCTTC